Listed below are T cell receptor beta chains from one sample, sequenced in a study of Ad26.COV2.S vaccination and SARS-CoV-2 variants. Clones were read by immunoSEQ multiplex PCR, and TCRdb kept only the in-frame ones, dropping some. The sample has around 450,000 clones, 90% seen once. The sequencing used peripheral blood, collected in a trial of Ad26.COV2.S vaccine versus placebo. The origin of the receptors is a person between 18 and 65 years old who received the Ad26.COV2.S COVID-19 vaccine or a placebo. Each CDR3 is given without its conserved first and last residue.

J: TRBJ2-6
V: TRBV6-4
CDR3: ASSKTGTGGSGANVLT

J: TRBJ1-1
V: TRBV18
CDR3: ASSLGQGVQSTEAF

J: TRBJ1-1
V: TRBV7-9
CDR3: ASSASKNTEAF

J: TRBJ2-7
V: TRBV2
CDR3: ASSWTSGRFTGEQY

J: TRBJ2-2
V: TRBV7-9
CDR3: ASSTTSGVNTGELF

J: TRBJ1-1
V: TRBV19
CDR3: ASSSPWRVNTEAF

J: TRBJ2-1
V: TRBV6-4
CDR3: ASRDSSNEQF

J: TRBJ1-2
V: TRBV5-5
CDR3: ASSRGQGNYGYT

J: TRBJ2-7
V: TRBV5-5
CDR3: ASSLDGLASDKEQY

J: TRBJ1-2
V: TRBV5-1
CDR3: ASSFTGHGYT

J: TRBJ1-4
V: TRBV15
CDR3: ATSRETLRGEKLF

J: TRBJ2-7
V: TRBV6-5
CDR3: ASSYVGTGLSYEQY

J: TRBJ2-3
V: TRBV5-1
CDR3: ASSEVYTDTQY

J: TRBJ2-2
V: TRBV4-3
CDR3: ASSQDPSPRTGELF

J: TRBJ2-7
V: TRBV29-1
CDR3: SVEEEIGQY

J: TRBJ2-7
V: TRBV27
CDR3: ASSLDRDYEQY

J: TRBJ2-1
V: TRBV9
CDR3: ASSAHAERGNEQF

J: TRBJ1-1
V: TRBV9
CDR3: ASSVGRTGDLAEAF

J: TRBJ2-7
V: TRBV29-1
CDR3: SVTLSSYEQY

J: TRBJ2-7
V: TRBV11-2
CDR3: ASSLRSSGTYEQY

J: TRBJ1-6
V: TRBV10-3
CDR3: AIRARTPGDSPLH

J: TRBJ2-7
V: TRBV28
CDR3: ASSLRDVYEQY

J: TRBJ2-1
V: TRBV11-1
CDR3: ASSFGEGRGYNEQF

J: TRBJ1-5
V: TRBV2
CDR3: ATRMGDNQPQH

J: TRBJ2-7
V: TRBV5-1
CDR3: ASSYNDQTYEQY

J: TRBJ2-7
V: TRBV3-1/TRBV3-2
CDR3: ASSRGNRGGGEQY

J: TRBJ2-7
V: TRBV15
CDR3: ATSMGTGTVDEQY

J: TRBJ1-5
V: TRBV19
CDR3: ASGWGGFGQPQH

J: TRBJ2-3
V: TRBV5-8
CDR3: ASSSTGYPTDTQY

J: TRBJ2-2
V: TRBV9
CDR3: ASSVDIGELF

J: TRBJ2-7
V: TRBV27
CDR3: ASRPTSAYEQY

J: TRBJ2-1
V: TRBV25-1
CDR3: ASRGTGSYNEQF

J: TRBJ2-5
V: TRBV28
CDR3: ASSFQAWGTQETQY

J: TRBJ2-1
V: TRBV7-2
CDR3: ASSGTSENNEQF

J: TRBJ2-2
V: TRBV15
CDR3: ATSVTRQNTGELF

J: TRBJ2-4
V: TRBV3-1/TRBV3-2
CDR3: ASSQEGNGLSSENIQY

J: TRBJ2-2
V: TRBV11-3
CDR3: ASSAITLSGRGAGELF

J: TRBJ2-2
V: TRBV6-5
CDR3: ASRAGTGSFGELF

J: TRBJ1-5
V: TRBV27
CDR3: ASSFRLLGGQPQH

J: TRBJ1-2
V: TRBV18
CDR3: ASSPRQNYGYT

J: TRBJ2-2
V: TRBV11-2
CDR3: ASSLDPVNTGELF

J: TRBJ1-1
V: TRBV19
CDR3: ASSVLGDTEAF

J: TRBJ2-7
V: TRBV2
CDR3: ASSASAGEQY

J: TRBJ1-1
V: TRBV5-1
CDR3: ASSLGGAPEAF

J: TRBJ2-1
V: TRBV9
CDR3: ASSVTPDNEQF

J: TRBJ2-3
V: TRBV4-1
CDR3: ASSQDFGGADTQY

J: TRBJ2-7
V: TRBV6-1
CDR3: ASSEGGTYEQY

J: TRBJ2-1
V: TRBV7-9
CDR3: ASSFTGGLARTYNEQF

J: TRBJ2-7
V: TRBV19
CDR3: ASSINGHTNDEQY

J: TRBJ2-2
V: TRBV9
CDR3: ASSVDPLQGVTGELF

J: TRBJ2-7
V: TRBV15
CDR3: ATSSRGAGGGEQY

J: TRBJ2-5
V: TRBV20-1
CDR3: SAAAQETQY